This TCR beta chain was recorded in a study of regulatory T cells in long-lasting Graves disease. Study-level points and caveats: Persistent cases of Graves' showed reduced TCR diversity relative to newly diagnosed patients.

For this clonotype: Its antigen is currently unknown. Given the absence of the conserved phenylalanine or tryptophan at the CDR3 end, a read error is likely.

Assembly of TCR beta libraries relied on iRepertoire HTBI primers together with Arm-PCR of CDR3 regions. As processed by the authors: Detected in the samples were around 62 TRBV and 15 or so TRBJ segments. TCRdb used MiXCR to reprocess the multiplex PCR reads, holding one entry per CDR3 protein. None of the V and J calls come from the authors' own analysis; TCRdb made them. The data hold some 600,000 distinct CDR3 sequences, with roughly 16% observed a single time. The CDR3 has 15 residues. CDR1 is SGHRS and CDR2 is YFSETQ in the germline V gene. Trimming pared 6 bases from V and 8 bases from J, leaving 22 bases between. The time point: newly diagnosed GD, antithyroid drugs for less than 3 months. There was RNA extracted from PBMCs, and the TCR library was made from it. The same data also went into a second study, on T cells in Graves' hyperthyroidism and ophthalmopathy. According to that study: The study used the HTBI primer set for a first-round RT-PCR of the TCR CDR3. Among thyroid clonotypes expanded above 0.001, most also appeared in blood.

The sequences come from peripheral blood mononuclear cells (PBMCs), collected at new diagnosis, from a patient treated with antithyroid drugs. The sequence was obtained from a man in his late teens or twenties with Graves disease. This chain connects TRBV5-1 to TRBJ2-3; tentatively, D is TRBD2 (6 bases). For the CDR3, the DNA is TGCGCCAGCAAGTTAAGCGGGTTCGTTCGGGTTACGCAGTATCTT. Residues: CASKLSGFVRVTQYL.